Reported below is one TCR beta chain. The CDR3 sequence is 14 residues long. V shed 5 bases, J shed 7 bases, and the junction held 7 bases outside the gene matches. The germline V gene has CDR1 MNHEY and CDR2 SVGEGT. This sample is drawn from a study of blood T cell repertoires in COVID-19. Study at large: T cells, B-cell-depleted T cells, or PBMCs provided the cDNA or gDNA that served as material.

Original handling: Amplification of reference gene primers provided the estimated nucleated cell counts. Sequencing was performed with immunoSEQ multiplex PCR; in TCRdb, only in-frame clones are kept and a portion is missing. D and trimming come from the DNA, and the V and J calls and clone size come from that table. The sample includes fewer than 120,000 clones, roughly 80% of them seen just once. This clonotype was sampled from a woman aged 60-70 years with acute or convalescent COVID-19. The V gene is TRBV6-2 or TRBV6-3, the J gene TRBJ1-2; 10 bases line up with TRBD1. Sequenced: peripheral blood. Here the CDR3 reads CASSQDRGLSGYTF. In DNA form, the CDR3 reads TGTGCCAGCAGTCAAGACAGGGGGCTGTCTGGCTACACCTTC.